A selection of T cell receptor beta chains follows, all from one sample in a study of blood T cell repertoires in COVID-19. Profiled with immunoSEQ multiplex PCR; TCRdb holds only in-frame clones, not every one. Altogether 200,000 to 300,000 clones are present, around 82% being singletons, with the ten largest covering 8.6%. Sequencing was carried out using peripheral blood. All receptors derive from a human donor in a cohort sampled during active COVID-19. The CDR3 runs from the conserved cysteine through the conserved F or W. D genes are given only for firm matches. Size is stated for part of the rows, as once, few or many counts, or as a class when the clone is expanded.

CDR3 length: 17; clone size: NA; D gene: NA; V gene: TRBV3-1/TRBV3-2; J gene: TRBJ1-6; CDR3 DNA: TGTGCCAGCAGCCAAGGGTCCGCGACGGAGGGCGTCAGACCCCTCCACTTT; CDR3 protein: CASSQGSATEGVRPLHF
CDR3 length: 15; clone size: NA; D gene: TRBD1; V gene: TRBV28; J gene: TRBJ1-6; CDR3 DNA: TGTGCCAGCAGTTCCGCGACAGGGAATAATTCACCCCTCCACTTT; CDR3 protein: CASSSATGNNSPLHF
CDR3 length: 17; clone size: NA; D gene: TRBD1; V gene: TRBV28; J gene: TRBJ2-5; CDR3 DNA: TGTGCCAGCAGTTCGCCACCGGGACAGGGAGACCAAGAGACCCAGTACTTC; CDR3 protein: CASSSPPGQGDQETQYF
CDR3 length: 15; clone size: NA; D gene: NA; V gene: TRBV5-6; J gene: TRBJ2-7; CDR3 DNA: TGTGCCAGCAGCTTAGTGACACAATACTCCTACGAGCAGTACTTC; CDR3 protein: CASSLVTQYSYEQYF
CDR3 length: 13; clone size: NA; D gene: NA; V gene: TRBV28; J gene: TRBJ1-3; CDR3 DNA: TGTGCCAGCAGTGAGGGTTTTGGAAACACCATATATTTT; CDR3 protein: CASSEGFGNTIYF
CDR3 length: 15; clone size: NA; D gene: TRBD2; V gene: TRBV9; J gene: TRBJ2-3; CDR3 DNA: TGTGCCAGCAGCGCCACGGGAGGGCCCTCAGATACGCAGTATTTT; CDR3 protein: CASSATGGPSDTQYF
CDR3 length: 14; clone size: once; D gene: NA; V gene: TRBV18; J gene: TRBJ1-5; CDR3 DNA: TGTGCCAGCTCACCAGGGGGGGCAGGGCAGCCCCAGCATTTT; CDR3 protein: CASSPGGAGQPQHF
CDR3 length: 13; clone size: NA; D gene: TRBD1; V gene: TRBV6-4; J gene: TRBJ1-2; CDR3 DNA: TGTGCCAGCAGGGGAGGGACAGGGGACCGCTACACCTTC; CDR3 protein: CASRGGTGDRYTF
CDR3 length: 14; clone size: NA; D gene: TRBD1; V gene: TRBV6-5; J gene: TRBJ2-7; CDR3 DNA: TGTGCCAGCAGTACATGGACAGGGGAGACCGAGCAGTACTTC; CDR3 protein: CASSTWTGETEQYF
CDR3 length: 18; clone size: NA; D gene: TRBD1; V gene: TRBV4-1; J gene: TRBJ1-2; CDR3 DNA: TGCGCCAGCAGCCAAACCCTAGCACAGGGGCAGCTCCTCTATGGCTACACCTTC; CDR3 protein: CASSQTLAQGQLLYGYTF
CDR3 length: 13; clone size: NA; D gene: NA; V gene: TRBV9; J gene: TRBJ2-2; CDR3 DNA: TGTGCCAGCAGCGCGGGAGTAACCGGGGAGCTGTTTTTT; CDR3 protein: CASSAGVTGELFF
CDR3 length: 15; clone size: NA; D gene: TRBD1; V gene: TRBV7-2; J gene: TRBJ1-1; CDR3 DNA: TGTGCCAGCAGCTTAGAAGGGACAGGATCATTTCAAGCTTTCTTT; CDR3 protein: CASSLEGTGSFQAFF
CDR3 length: 14; clone size: NA; D gene: NA; V gene: TRBV18; J gene: TRBJ1-1; CDR3 DNA: TGTGCCAGCTCACCACAGAGGGGGAGCACTGAAGCTTTCTTT; CDR3 protein: CASSPQRGSTEAFF
CDR3 length: 13; clone size: NA; D gene: TRBD1; V gene: TRBV6-5; J gene: TRBJ2-7; CDR3 DNA: TGTGCCAGCCTCCAGGGACAGGGCTACGAGCAGTACTTC; CDR3 protein: CASLQGQGYEQYF
CDR3 length: 16; clone size: NA; D gene: NA; V gene: TRBV5-1; J gene: TRBJ1-3; CDR3 DNA: TGCGCCAGCAGCTTGGGGGACGGGACATTTAGGAACACCATATATTTT; CDR3 protein: CASSLGDGTFRNTIYF